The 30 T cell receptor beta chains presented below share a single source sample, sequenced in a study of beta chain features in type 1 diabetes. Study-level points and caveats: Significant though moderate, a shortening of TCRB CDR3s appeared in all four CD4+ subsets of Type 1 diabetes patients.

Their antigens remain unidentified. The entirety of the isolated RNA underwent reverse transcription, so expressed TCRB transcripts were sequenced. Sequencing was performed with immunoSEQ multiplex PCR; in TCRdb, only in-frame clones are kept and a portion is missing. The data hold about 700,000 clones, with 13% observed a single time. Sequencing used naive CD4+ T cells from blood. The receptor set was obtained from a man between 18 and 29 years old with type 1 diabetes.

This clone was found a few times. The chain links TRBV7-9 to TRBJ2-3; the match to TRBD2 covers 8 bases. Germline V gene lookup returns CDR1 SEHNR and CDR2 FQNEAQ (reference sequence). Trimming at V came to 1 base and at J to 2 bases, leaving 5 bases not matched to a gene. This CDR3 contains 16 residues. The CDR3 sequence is CASSLGYSGDTDTQYF. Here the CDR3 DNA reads TGTGCCAGCAGCTTAGGATATAGCGGGGACACAGATACGCAGTATTTT.

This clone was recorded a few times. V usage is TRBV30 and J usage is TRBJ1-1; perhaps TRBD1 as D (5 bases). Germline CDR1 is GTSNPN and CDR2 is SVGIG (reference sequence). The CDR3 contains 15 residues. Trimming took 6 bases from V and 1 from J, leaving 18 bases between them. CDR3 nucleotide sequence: TGTGCCTGCCCCAAGTCGCCGGGGACGAACACTGAAGCTTTCTTT. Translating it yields CACPKSPGTNTEAFF.

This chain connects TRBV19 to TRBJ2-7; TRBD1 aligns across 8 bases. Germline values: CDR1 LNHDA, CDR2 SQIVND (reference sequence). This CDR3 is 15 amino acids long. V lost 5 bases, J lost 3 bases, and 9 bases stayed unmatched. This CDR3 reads CASSYAGGLDYEQYF. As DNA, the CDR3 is TGTGCCAGTAGTTACGCAGGGGGCTTGGACTACGAGCAGTACTTC.

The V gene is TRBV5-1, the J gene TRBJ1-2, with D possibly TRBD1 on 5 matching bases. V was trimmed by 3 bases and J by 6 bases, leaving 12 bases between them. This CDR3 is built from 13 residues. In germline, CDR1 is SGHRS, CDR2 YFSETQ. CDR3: CASSSMLGDGYTF. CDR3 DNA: TGCGCCAGCAGCTCGATGTTAGGGGATGGCTACACCTTC. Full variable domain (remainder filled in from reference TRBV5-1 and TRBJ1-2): KAGVTQTPRYLIKTRGQQVTLSCSPISGHRSVSWYQQTPGQGLQFLFEYFSETQRNKGNFPGRFSGRQFSNSRSEMNVSTLELGDSALYLCASSSMLGDGYTFGSGTRLTVV.

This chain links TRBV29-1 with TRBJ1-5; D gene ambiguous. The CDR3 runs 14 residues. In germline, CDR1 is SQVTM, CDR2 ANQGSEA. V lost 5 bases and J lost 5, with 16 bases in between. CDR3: CSVKALGFDQPQHF. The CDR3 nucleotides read TGCAGCGTTAAGGCTCTTGGGTTTGATCAGCCCCAGCATTTT.

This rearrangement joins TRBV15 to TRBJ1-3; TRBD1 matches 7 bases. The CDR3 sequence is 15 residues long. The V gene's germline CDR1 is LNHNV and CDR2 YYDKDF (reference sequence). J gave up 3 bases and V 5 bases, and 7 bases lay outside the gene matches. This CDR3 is CATSAPAGGGNTIYF. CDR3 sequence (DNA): TGTGCCACCAGCGCCCCGGCAGGGGGTGGAAACACCATATATTTT. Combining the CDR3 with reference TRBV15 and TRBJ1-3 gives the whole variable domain DAMVIQNPRYQVTQFGKPVTLSCSQTLNHNVMYWYQQKSSQAPKLLFHYYDKDFNNEADTPDNFQSRRPNTSFCFLDIRSPGLGDTAMYLCATSAPAGGGNTIYFGEGSWLTVV.

CDR3 coding DNA: TGTGCCAGCAGTTCACACCATACCCGGTTTAACTATGGCTACACCTTC. Its translation is CASSSHHTRFNYGYTF. The chain carries TRBV6-5 and TRBJ1-2; no clear D gene. V gave up 4 bases and J gave up 1 base, with 16 bases separating them. The CDR3 consists of 16 residues. Germline V lookup: CDR1 MNHEY, CDR2 SVGAGI.

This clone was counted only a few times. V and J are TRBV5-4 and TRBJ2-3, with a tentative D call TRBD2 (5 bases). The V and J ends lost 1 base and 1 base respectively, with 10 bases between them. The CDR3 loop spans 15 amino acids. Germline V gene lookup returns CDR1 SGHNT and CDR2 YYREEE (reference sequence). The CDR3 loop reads CASSLWELRTDTQYF. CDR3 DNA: TGTGCCAGCAGCTTGTGGGAGTTGCGCACAGATACGCAGTATTTT.

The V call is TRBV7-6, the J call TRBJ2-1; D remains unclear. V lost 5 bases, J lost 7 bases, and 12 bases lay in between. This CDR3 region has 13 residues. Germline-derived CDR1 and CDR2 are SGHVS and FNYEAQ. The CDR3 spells CASSPEVRNEQFF. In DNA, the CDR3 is TGTGCCAGCAGCCCAGAGGTGAGAAATGAGCAGTTCTTC.

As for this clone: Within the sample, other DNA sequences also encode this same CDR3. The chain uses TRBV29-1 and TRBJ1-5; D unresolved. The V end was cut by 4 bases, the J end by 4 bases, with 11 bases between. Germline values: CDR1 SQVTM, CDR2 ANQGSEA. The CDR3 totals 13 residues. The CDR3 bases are TGCAGCGTTGGCGGGTCGGGGAATCAGCCCCAGCATTTT. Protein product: CSVGGSGNQPQHF.

The CDR3 loop reads CASSPQGVETQYF. For the CDR3, the DNA is TGTGCCAGCTCACCCCAAGGCGTGGAGACCCAGTACTTC. The chain uses TRBV18 and TRBJ2-5, with no clear D. Germline-derived CDR1 and CDR2 are KGHSH and LQKENI. The CDR3 consists of 13 residues. V lost 3 bases to trimming and J lost 5 bases, with 10 bases between them. The variable domain in full, completed from reference TRBV18 and TRBJ2-5, reads NAGVMQNPRHLVRRRGQEARLRCSPMKGHSHVYWYRQLPEEGLKFMVYLQKENIIDESGMPKERFSAEFPKEGPSILRIQQVVRGDSAAYFCASSPQGVETQYFGPGTRLLVL.

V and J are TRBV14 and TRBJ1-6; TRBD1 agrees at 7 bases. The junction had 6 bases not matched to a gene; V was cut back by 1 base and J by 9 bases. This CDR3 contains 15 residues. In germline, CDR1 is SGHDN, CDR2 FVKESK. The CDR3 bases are TGTGCCAGCAGCCAAGCCACAGGGGTTAGTTCACCCCTCCACTTT. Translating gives CASSQATGVSSPLHF.

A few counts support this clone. CDR3 region: CASSRYRVSNQPQHF. CDR3 in DNA: TGTGCCAGTAGTAGGTACAGGGTGAGCAATCAGCCCCAGCATTTT. The chain recombines TRBV19 with TRBJ1-5; perhaps TRBD1 as D (6 bases). Per the germline V gene, CDR1 is LNHDA and CDR2 is SQIVND (reference sequence). V was trimmed by 4 bases and J by 1 base, leaving 11 bases between them. The CDR3 runs to 15 residues.

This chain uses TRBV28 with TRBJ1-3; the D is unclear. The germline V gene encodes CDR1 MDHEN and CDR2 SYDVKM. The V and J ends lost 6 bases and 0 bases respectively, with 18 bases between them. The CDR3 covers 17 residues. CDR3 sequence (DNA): TGTGCCAGCAGACCAACGACCGATATCTACTCTGGAAACACCATATATTTT. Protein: CASRPTTDIYSGNTIYF.

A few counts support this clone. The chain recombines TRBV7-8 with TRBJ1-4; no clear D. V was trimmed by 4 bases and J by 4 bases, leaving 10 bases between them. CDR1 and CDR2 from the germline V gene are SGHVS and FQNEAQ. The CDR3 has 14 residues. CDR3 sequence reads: CASSSPMVNEKLFF. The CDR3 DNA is TGTGCCAGCAGCTCCCCAATGGTTAATGAAAAACTGTTTTTT.

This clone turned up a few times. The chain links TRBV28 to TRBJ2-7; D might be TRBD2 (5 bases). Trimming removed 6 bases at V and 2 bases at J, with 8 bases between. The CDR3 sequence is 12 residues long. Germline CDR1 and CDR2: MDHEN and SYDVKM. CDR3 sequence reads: CASRRAPYEQYF. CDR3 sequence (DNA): TGTGCCAGCAGGAGGGCGCCCTACGAGCAGTACTTC.

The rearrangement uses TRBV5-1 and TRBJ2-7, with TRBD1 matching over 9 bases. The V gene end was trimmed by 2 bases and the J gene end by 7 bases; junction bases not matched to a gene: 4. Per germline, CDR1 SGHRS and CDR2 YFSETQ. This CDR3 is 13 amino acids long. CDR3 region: CASSLQGAVEQYF. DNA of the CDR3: TGCGCCAGCAGCTTACAGGGGGCGGTTGAGCAGTACTTC.

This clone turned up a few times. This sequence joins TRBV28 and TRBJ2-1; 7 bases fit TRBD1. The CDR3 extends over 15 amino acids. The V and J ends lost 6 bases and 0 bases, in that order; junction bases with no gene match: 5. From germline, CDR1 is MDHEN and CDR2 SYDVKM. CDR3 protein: CASSLWDSSYNEQFF. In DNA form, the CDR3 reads TGTGCCAGCAGCCTATGGGACAGCTCCTACAATGAGCAGTTCTTC.

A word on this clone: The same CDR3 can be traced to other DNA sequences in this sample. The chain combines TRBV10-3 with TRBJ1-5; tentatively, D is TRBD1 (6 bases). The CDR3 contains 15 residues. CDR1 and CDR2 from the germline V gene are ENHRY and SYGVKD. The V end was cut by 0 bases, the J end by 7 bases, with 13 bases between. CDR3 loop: CAISESAGVGQPQHF. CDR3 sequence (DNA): TGTGCCATCAGTGAGTCTGCAGGGGTCGGGCAGCCCCAGCATTTT.

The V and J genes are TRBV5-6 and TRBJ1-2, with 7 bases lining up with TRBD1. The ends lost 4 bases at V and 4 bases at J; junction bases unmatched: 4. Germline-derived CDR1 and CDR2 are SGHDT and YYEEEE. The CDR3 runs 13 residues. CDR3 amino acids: CASSPGQPYGYTF. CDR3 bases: TGTGCCAGCAGCCCGGGACAGCCCTATGGCTACACCTTC. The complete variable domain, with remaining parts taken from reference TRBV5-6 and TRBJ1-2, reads DAGVTQSPTHLIKTRGQQVTLRCSPKSGHDTVSWYQQALGQGPQFIFQYYEEEERQRGNFPDRFSGHQFPNYSSELNVNALLLGDSALYLCASSPGQPYGYTFGSGTRLTVV.

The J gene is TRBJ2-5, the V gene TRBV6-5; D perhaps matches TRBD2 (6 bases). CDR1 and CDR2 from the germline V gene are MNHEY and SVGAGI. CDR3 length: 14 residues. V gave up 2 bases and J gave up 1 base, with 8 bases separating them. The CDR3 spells CASSYRGSQETQYF. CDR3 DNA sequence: TGTGCCAGCAGTTACCGGGGGAGCCAAGAGACCCAGTACTTC.

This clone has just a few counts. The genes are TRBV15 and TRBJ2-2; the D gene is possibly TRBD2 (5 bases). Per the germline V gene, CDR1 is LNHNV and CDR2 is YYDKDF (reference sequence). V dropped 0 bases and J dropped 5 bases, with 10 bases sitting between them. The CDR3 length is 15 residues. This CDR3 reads CATSRDLEGTGELFF. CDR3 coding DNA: TGTGCCACCAGCAGAGATCTTGAGGGAACCGGGGAGCTGTTTTTT. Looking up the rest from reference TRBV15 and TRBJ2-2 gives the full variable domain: DAMVIQNPRYQVTQFGKPVTLSCSQTLNHNVMYWYQQKSSQAPKLLFHYYDKDFNNEADTPDNFQSRRPNTSFCFLDIRSPGLGDTAMYLCATSRDLEGTGELFFGEGSRLTVL.

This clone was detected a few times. The CDR3 sequence is CASREGLAVAYNEQFF. The CDR3 nucleotides are TGCGCCAGCAGAGAGGGGCTAGCGGTCGCATACAATGAGCAGTTCTTC. The rearrangement uses TRBV4-1 and TRBJ2-1, with TRBD2 matching 7 bases. Germline assignment: CDR1 MGHRA and CDR2 YSYEKL. This CDR3 region has 16 residues. Trimming removed 6 bases from V and 4 bases from J; junction bases left unmatched: 12.

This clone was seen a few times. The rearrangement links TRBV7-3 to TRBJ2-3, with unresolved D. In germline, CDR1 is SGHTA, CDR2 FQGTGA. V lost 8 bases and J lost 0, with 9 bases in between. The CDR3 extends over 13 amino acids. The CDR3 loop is CASRQASTDTQYF. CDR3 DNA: TGTGCCAGCCGGCAGGCAAGCACAGATACGCAGTATTTT.

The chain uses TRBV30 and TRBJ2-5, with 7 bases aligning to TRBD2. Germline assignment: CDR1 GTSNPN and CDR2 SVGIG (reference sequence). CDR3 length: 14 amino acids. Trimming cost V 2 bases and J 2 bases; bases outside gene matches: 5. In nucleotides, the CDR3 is TGTGCCTGGAGTAGGGGAGCGGGACAAGAGACCCAGTACTTC. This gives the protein CAWSRGAGQETQYF.

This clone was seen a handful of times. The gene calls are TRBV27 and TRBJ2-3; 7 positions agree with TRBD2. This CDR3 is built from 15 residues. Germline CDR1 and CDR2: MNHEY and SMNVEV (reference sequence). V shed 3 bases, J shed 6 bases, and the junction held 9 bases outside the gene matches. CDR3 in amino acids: CASSLQRGRLDTQYF. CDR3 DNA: TGTGCCAGCAGTTTGCAGCGGGGACGCCTCGATACGCAGTATTTT.

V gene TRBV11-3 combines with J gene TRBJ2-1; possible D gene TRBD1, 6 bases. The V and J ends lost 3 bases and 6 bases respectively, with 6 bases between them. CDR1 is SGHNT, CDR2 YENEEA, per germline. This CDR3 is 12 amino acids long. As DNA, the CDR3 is TGTGCCAGCAGCTTGGGGGCCAATGAGCAGTTCTTC. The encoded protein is CASSLGANEQFF.

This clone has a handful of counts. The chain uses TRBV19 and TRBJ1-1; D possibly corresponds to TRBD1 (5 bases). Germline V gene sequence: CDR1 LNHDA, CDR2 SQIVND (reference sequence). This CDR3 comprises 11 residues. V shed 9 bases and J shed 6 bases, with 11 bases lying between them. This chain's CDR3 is CASTTGPEAFF. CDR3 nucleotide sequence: TGTGCCAGCACTACGGGACCTGAAGCTTTCTTT.

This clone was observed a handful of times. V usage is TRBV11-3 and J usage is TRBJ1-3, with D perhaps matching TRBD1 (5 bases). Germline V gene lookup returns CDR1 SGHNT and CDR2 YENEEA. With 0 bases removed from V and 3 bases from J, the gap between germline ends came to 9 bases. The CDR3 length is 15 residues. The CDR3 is CASSLDRGFGNTIYF. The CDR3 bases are TGTGCCAGCAGCTTAGATCGGGGGTTTGGAAACACCATATATTTT.

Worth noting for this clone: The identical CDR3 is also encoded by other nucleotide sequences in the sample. The CDR3 region has the DNA TGTGCCAGCAGCTTAGCGGCCGGGGACGAGCAGTACTTC. This gives the protein CASSLAAGDEQYF. This sequence joins TRBV7-9 and TRBJ2-7, with a weak D call TRBD2 (5 bases). The CDR3 consists of 13 residues. CDR1 and CDR2 (germline): SEHNR, FQNEAQ (reference sequence). Trimming took 0 bases from V and 5 from J, leaving 8 bases between them.